The T cell receptor beta chain under discussion was sequenced for a study of control samples from healthy donors and cancer patients. Libraries were prepared by immunoSEQ multiplex PCR; TCRdb keeps only in-frame clonotypes and omits some of them. The sample consists of about 150,000 clones, 94% of them appearing once. The germline V gene has CDR1 SGDLS and CDR2 YYNGEE. V was pared by 4 bases and J by 5 bases, with 18 bases between. The CDR3 covers 15 residues. The receptor comes from a woman younger than 30 in good health. The J gene is TRBJ1-2, the V gene TRBV9, with no clear D. Sequencing was carried out using blood. CDR3 region: CASSQSLGPQYGYTF. DNA of the CDR3: TGTGCCAGCAGCCAAAGCCTAGGGCCCCAGTATGGCTACACCTTC.